The rows below give T cell receptor beta chains drawn from one sample of a study of CD8 T cells in ankylosing spondylitis. TCRdb re-called the 5' RACE reads through MiXCR, storing one row per CDR3 protein. The repertoire has some 120,000 distinct CDR3 sequences, roughly 13% of them found once; the top ten carry almost 3%. The sequenced sample consisted of blood, either unsorted or a sorted T cell fraction (not recorded which). These receptors all come from a female donor with ankylosing spondylitis or in good health (not recorded which). The CDR3 runs from the conserved cysteine through the conserved F or W. The order of the fields is V gene, D gene, clone size, J gene, CDR3 DNA, CDR3 protein. The D gene is left open where the match is weak. Size tells how often a clone was seen (once, few, many) or the class of an expanded clone, and some rows leave it out.

v_gene: TRBV9; d_gene: NA; abundance: many; j_gene: TRBJ1-6; CDR3nt: TGTGCCAGCACCCGGGGTTTGAGCTCCTATAATTCACCCCTCCACTTT; CDR3aa: CASTRGLSSYNSPLHF
v_gene: TRBV12-3/TRBV12-4; d_gene: NA; abundance: few; j_gene: TRBJ2-7; CDR3nt: TGTGCCAGCAGTTTATCAGGGATTTCCTACGAGCAGTACTTC; CDR3aa: CASSLSGISYEQYF
v_gene: TRBV7-9; d_gene: NA; abundance: many; j_gene: TRBJ2-3; CDR3nt: TGTGCCACCACCACCCCTACGCAGTATTTT; CDR3aa: CATTTPTQYF
v_gene: TRBV9; d_gene: TRBD1; abundance: many; j_gene: TRBJ2-7; CDR3nt: TGTGCCAGCAGCGTATACCCCGACAGGGGTAGTGGGGAGCAGTACTTC; CDR3aa: CASSVYPDRGSGEQYF
v_gene: TRBV20-1; d_gene: NA; abundance: NA; j_gene: TRBJ2-5; CDR3nt: TGCAGTGCTAGGTTTGAAGAGACCCAGTACTTC; CDR3aa: CSARFEETQYF
v_gene: TRBV28; d_gene: NA; abundance: many; j_gene: TRBJ1-1; CDR3nt: TGTGGGTGGGTTTGGGACACTGAAGCTTTCTTT; CDR3aa: CGWVWDTEAFF
v_gene: TRBV25-1; d_gene: TRBD2; abundance: NA; j_gene: TRBJ2-1; CDR3nt: TGTGCCAGCAGTCCGGGACTAGCCTGCAATGAGCAGTTCTTC; CDR3aa: CASSPGLACNEQFF
v_gene: TRBV27; d_gene: TRBD1; abundance: many; j_gene: TRBJ1-4; CDR3nt: TGTGCCAGCAGCGCCGATGTTATTACAGGGGGGAAACTGTTTTTT; CDR3aa: CASSADVITGGKLFF
v_gene: TRBV12-3/TRBV12-4; d_gene: TRBD1; abundance: NA; j_gene: TRBJ1-1; CDR3nt: TGTGCCAGCAGTTTCACAGGGGTGAACACTGAAGCTTTCTTT; CDR3aa: CASSFTGVNTEAFF
v_gene: TRBV28; d_gene: NA; abundance: many; j_gene: TRBJ1-1; CDR3nt: TGTGCCAGCAGTTTATGGGCCGGAACCGCGGCGAACACTGAAGCTTTCTTT; CDR3aa: CASSLWAGTAANTEAFF
v_gene: TRBV7-2; d_gene: TRBD2; abundance: many; j_gene: TRBJ2-7; CDR3nt: TGTGCCAGCAGCTTATTAGCGGGGGGTTCGTACGAGCAGTACTTC; CDR3aa: CASSLLAGGSYEQYF
v_gene: TRBV20-1; d_gene: NA; abundance: many; j_gene: TRBJ2-1; CDR3nt: TGCAGTGCTAGAGGGCCAGCCGGGGAGCAGTTCTTC; CDR3aa: CSARGPAGEQFF
v_gene: TRBV5-1; d_gene: NA; abundance: NA; j_gene: TRBJ2-4; CDR3nt: TGCGCCAGCAGCTTGGAAGGGGTGCGGATTGGACAAAACATTCAGTACTTC; CDR3aa: CASSLEGVRIGQNIQYF